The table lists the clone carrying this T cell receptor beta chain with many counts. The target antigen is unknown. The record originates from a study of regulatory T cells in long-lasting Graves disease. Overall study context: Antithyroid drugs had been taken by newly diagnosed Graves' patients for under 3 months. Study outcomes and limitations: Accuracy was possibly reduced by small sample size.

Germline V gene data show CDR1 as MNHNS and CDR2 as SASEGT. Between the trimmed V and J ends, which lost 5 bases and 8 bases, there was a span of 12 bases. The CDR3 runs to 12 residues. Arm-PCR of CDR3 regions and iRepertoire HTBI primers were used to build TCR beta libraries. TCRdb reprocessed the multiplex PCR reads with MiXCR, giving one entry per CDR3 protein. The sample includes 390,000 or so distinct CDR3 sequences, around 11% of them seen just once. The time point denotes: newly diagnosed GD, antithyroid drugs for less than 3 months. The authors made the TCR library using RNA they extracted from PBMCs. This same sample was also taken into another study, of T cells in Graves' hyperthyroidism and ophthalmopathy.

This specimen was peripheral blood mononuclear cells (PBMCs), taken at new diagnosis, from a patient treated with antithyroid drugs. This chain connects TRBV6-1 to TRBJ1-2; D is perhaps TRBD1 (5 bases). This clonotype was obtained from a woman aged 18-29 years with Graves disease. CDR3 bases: TGTGCCAGCAGTAAGACAGTGGCCGGCTACACCTTC. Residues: CASSKTVAGYTF.